This T cell receptor beta chain was recorded in a study of cytomegalovirus exposure and HLA in healthy donors. Study background: There were more than 350 genotyped donors. Of these, 75% to 90% fell in the genetic ancestry cluster associated with self-reported Caucasian donors. Study-wide results and caveats: Cytomegalovirus-associated TCR beta chains were listed, numbering some 150. Per a later analysis, HLA-associated TCR beta chains showed more clonal expansion than other, equally common TCR beta chains.

This CDR3 spans 16 amino acids. Germline lookup yields CDR1 SGHAT and CDR2 FQNNGV. The V end lost 6 bases, the J end lost 4 bases, and 19 bases lay between the germline ends. Points on this clone: What it binds is unknown.

Primers included in the PCR were 60 Vbeta and 13 Jbeta primers. The data were produced by immunoSEQ multiplex PCR, yet TCRdb's version contains in-frame clones alone and is incomplete. The sample holds about 160,000 clones, approximately 76% seen once. The source is a man aged 55 to 70 in good health and CMV-seronegative. The sequencing sample was made of PBMCs. This rearrangement joins TRBV11-2 to TRBJ1-3; D might be TRBD1 (5 bases). In DNA form, the CDR3 reads TGTGCCAGCAGTCAAATCGTGAAGGGGCGAGGAAACACCATATATTTT. Residues: CASSQIVKGRGNTIYF.